These 25 T cell receptor beta chains share one sample of origin, sequenced in a study of CD8 T cells in ankylosing spondylitis. A single record per CDR3 protein comes from TCRdb applying MiXCR to the 5' RACE reads. The data show tens of thousands of distinct CDR3 sequences, with roughly 6.2% seen just once and just under 5% held by the top ten. Source material: synovial fluid, either unsorted or a sorted T cell fraction (not recorded which). The receptors were sampled from a male donor with ankylosing spondylitis.

This clonotype was seen at least ten times. The V and J genes are TRBV5-1 and TRBJ1-1; 8 nucleotides line up with TRBD1. The CDR3 contains 15 residues. After removal of 4 bases from V and 1 base from J, the junction contained 6 bases not matched to a gene. Per germline, CDR1 SGHRS and CDR2 YFSETQ. CDR3 sequence reads: CASSRGDRRNTEAFF. The CDR3 nucleotides read TGCGCCAGCAGCAGGGGGGACAGGAGGAACACTGAAGCTTTCTTT. Combining the CDR3 with reference TRBV5-1 and TRBJ1-1 gives the whole variable domain KAGVTQTPRYLIKTRGQQVTLSCSPISGHRSVSWYQQTPGQGLQFLFEYFSETQRNKGNFPGRFSGRQFSNSRSEMNVSTLELGDSALYLCASSRGDRRNTEAFFGQGTRLTVV.

This clonotype was detected ten times or more. The V gene is TRBV3-1, the J gene TRBJ2-5; D may be TRBD2 (6 bases). The V gene's germline CDR1 is LGHDT and CDR2 YNNKEL (reference sequence). This CDR3 contains 16 residues. Between the trimmed V and J ends, which lost 0 bases and 4 bases, there was a span of 15 bases. The DNA of the CDR3 is TGTGCCAGCAGCCAAGATCTGATGGGAGGAACAGAGACCCAGTACTTC. Amino acids: CASSQDLMGGTETQYF.

This clonotype was seen only a few times. V and J are TRBV20-1 and TRBJ1-5; D is unresolved. Germline V gene lookup returns CDR1 DFQATT and CDR2 SNEGSKA (reference sequence). The CDR3 contains 13 residues. V was pared by 7 bases and J by 4 bases, with 14 bases between. CDR3 DNA sequence: TGCAGTGTAGGAGGGAAAGGGAATCAGCCCCAGCATTTT. Amino acids: CSVGGKGNQPQHF.

This clonotype was detected only a few times. This sequence joins TRBV6-1 and TRBJ1-4; D is perhaps TRBD1 (5 bases). The V end lost 8 bases, the J end lost 11 bases, and 21 bases lay between the germline ends. Germline V gene data show CDR1 as MNHNS and CDR2 as SASEGT. CDR3 length equals 14 residues. The CDR3 region is CASGRAGEYKKLFF. CDR3 bases: TGTGCCAGCGGCCGAGCGGGGGAATATAAGAAACTGTTTTTT.

This clonotype was seen more than once but under ten times. The rearrangement uses TRBV7-3 and TRBJ2-6; D is unclear. In germline, CDR1 is SGHTA, CDR2 FQGTGA. V was trimmed by 5 bases and J by 0 bases, leaving 11 bases between them. The CDR3 consists of 16 residues. Here the CDR3 reads CASSPRTSSGANVLTF. DNA for the CDR3: TGTGCCAGCAGCCCGAGGACCAGCTCTGGGGCCAACGTCCTGACTTTC.

This clonotype has more than one count but fewer than ten. The V call is TRBV19, the J call TRBJ1-1; D not certain. CDR1 is LNHDA and CDR2 is SQIVND in the germline V gene (reference sequence). The length of the CDR3 is 12 residues. The V end lost 3 bases, the J end lost 3 bases, and 5 bases lay between the germline ends. Here the CDR3 reads CASSMRDTEAFF. CDR3 in DNA: TGTGCCAGTAGTATGAGGGACACTGAAGCTTTCTTT.

This clonotype was found many times. This chain joins TRBV28 and TRBJ2-7; the match to TRBD2 covers 8 bases. Trimming removed 4 bases from V and 5 bases from J; junction bases left unmatched: 4. The CDR3 sequence is 13 residues long. The germline V gene encodes CDR1 MDHEN and CDR2 SYDVKM. Written as DNA, the CDR3 is TGTGCCAGCAGTTCAGCGGGAGCCGACGAGCAGTACTTC. Translation: CASSSAGADEQYF.

This clonotype was recorded many times. The chain has TRBV7-9 and TRBJ1-4; D is ambiguous. CDR1 and CDR2 (germline): SEHNR, FQNEAQ (reference sequence). CDR3 size: 14 residues. V lost 5 bases and J 5 bases, leaving 12 bases between the germline ends. CDR3 region: CASSRTGWNEKLFF. The CDR3 DNA is TGTGCCAGCAGCCGAACGGGGTGGAATGAAAAACTGTTTTTT.

The chain links TRBV7-9 to TRBJ2-1, with D uncertain. Trimming shortened V by 0 bases and J by 7 bases, and 10 bases separated the two germline ends. This CDR3 has 14 amino acids. The germline CDR1 and CDR2 sequences are SEHNR and FQNEAQ (reference sequence). The CDR3 loop reads CASSLAGKPNEQFF. Written as DNA, the CDR3 is TGTGCCAGCAGCTTAGCGGGCAAACCAAATGAGCAGTTCTTC.

At least ten counts were recorded for this clonotype. The V call is TRBV28, the J call TRBJ2-7; D uncertain. The V end lost 2 bases, the J end lost 2 bases, and 10 bases lay between the germline ends. Per germline, CDR1 MDHEN and CDR2 SYDVKM. The CDR3 has 14 residues. The CDR3 is CASSLNQATYEQYF. CDR3 DNA: TGTGCCAGCAGTTTAAATCAGGCAACCTACGAGCAGTACTTC.

The chain links TRBV3-1 to TRBJ2-5, with 10 bases lining up with TRBD1. The CDR3 contains 15 residues. With 6 bases clipped from V and 3 bases from J, the junction kept 7 bases outside the gene matches. Germline CDR1 reads LGHDT; CDR2 reads YNNKEL (reference sequence). The CDR3 region is CASRGQGRWEETQYF. Written as DNA, the CDR3 is TGTGCCAGCAGGGGACAGGGGCGATGGGAAGAGACCCAGTACTTC.

The chain recombines TRBV20-1 with TRBJ1-4; no definite D call. Deletions cut 3 bases from V and 3 bases from J, with 14 bases between. Germline V CDR1 and CDR2: DFQATT, SNEGSKA (reference sequence). The CDR3 sequence is 15 residues long. This CDR3 reads CSASNTDGPNEKLFF. The CDR3 coding sequence is TGCAGTGCTAGTAACACAGATGGACCTAATGAAAAACTGTTTTTT.

This clonotype was counted a few times. The V call is TRBV19, the J call TRBJ2-7; 7 bases map to TRBD1. The germline V gene has CDR1 LNHDA and CDR2 SQIVND (reference sequence). V lost 4 bases to trimming and J lost 2 bases; unmatched junction nucleotides: 8. This CDR3 region has 15 residues. The CDR3 nucleotides read TGTGCCAGTAGTACCGGGACAGACACCGCCTACGAGCAGTACTTC. This encodes CASSTGTDTAYEQYF.

Many counts were recorded for this clonotype. V gene TRBV15 combines with J gene TRBJ1-2, with TRBD1 as a possible D gene (6 bases). V gave up 5 bases and J gave up 3 bases, with 10 bases separating them. The CDR3 runs 13 residues. Germline values: CDR1 LNHNV, CDR2 YYDKDF (reference sequence). The CDR3 region has the DNA TGTGCCACCAGCTTGCCAGGGGACTATGGCTACACCTTC. It is translated as CATSLPGDYGYTF.

The chain carries TRBV4-3 and TRBJ2-2; D gene ambiguous. The CDR3 has 16 residues. V lost 0 bases, J lost 7 bases, and 15 bases lay in between. Germline CDR1 reads LGHNA; CDR2 reads YSLEER. The CDR3 DNA reads TGCGCCAGCAGCCAAGAGGGGAACCGCCGGAGCGGGGAGCTGTTTTTT. Amino acid sequence: CASSQEGNRRSGELFF.

This clonotype came up many times. This rearrangement joins TRBV7-9 to TRBJ2-1; D could derive from TRBD1 or TRBD2 (5 bases each). The germline V gene has CDR1 SEHNR and CDR2 FQNEAQ (reference sequence). V was clipped by 7 bases and J by 3 bases, with 10 bases between them. The CDR3 length is 13 residues. For the CDR3, the DNA is TGTGCCAGCACCGGGACGGACTACAATGAGCAGTTCTTC. It is translated as CASTGTDYNEQFF.

This clonotype was observed at least ten times. The J gene is TRBJ2-5, the V gene TRBV7-6; D is undetermined. Germline CDR1 SGHVS, CDR2 FNYEAQ. Deletions cut 4 bases from V and 5 bases from J, with 11 bases between. The CDR3 covers 13 residues. The CDR3 sequence: CASSYFESETQYF. The CDR3 DNA is TGTGCCAGCAGCTACTTTGAATCCGAGACCCAGTACTTC. The whole variable domain, filled in from reference TRBV7-6 and TRBJ2-5, reads GAGVSQSPRYKVTKRGQDVALRCDPISGHVSLYWYRQALGQGPEFLTYFNYEAQQDKSGLPNDRFSAERPEGSISTLTIQRTEQRDSAMYRCASSYFESETQYFGPGTRLLVL.

This clonotype was seen a handful of times. The chain has TRBV4-2 and TRBJ1-4; TRBD1 matches 10 bases. The junction had 8 bases not matched to a gene; V was cut back by 5 bases and J by 5 bases. CDR3 size: 16 residues. Germline CDR1 and CDR2: LGHNA and YNFKEQ. DNA for the CDR3: TGTGCCAGCAGCACCCGGGACAGGGGATCAAATGAAAAACTGTTTTTT. Its translation: CASSTRDRGSNEKLFF.

This clonotype came up many times. The chain is built from TRBV18 and TRBJ2-7, with unresolved D. The CDR3 loop spans 14 amino acids. Looked up from germline, CDR1 is KGHSH and CDR2 is LQKENI. V gave up 3 bases and J gave up 0 bases, with 9 bases separating them. The CDR3 DNA follows: TGTGCCAGCTCACCTCCGGCGAGCTCCTACGAGCAGTACTTC. Translating gives CASSPPASSYEQYF.

The table lists this clonotype with many counts. The chain couples TRBV29-1 to TRBJ2-7, with 14 bases lining up with TRBD2. CDR3 length: 16 amino acids. After removal of 3 bases from V and 2 bases from J, the junction contained 6 bases not matched to a gene. CDR1 is SQVTM, CDR2 ANQGSEA, per germline. The CDR3 loop reads CSVEGGTSGSPYEQYF. CDR3 coding DNA: TGCAGCGTTGAGGGGGGGACTAGCGGGAGCCCCTACGAGCAGTACTTC.

This clonotype was seen a few times. The gene calls are TRBV24-1 and TRBJ1-2, with D possibly matching TRBD1 (6 bases). The CDR3 is 14 amino acids. Trimming cost V 2 bases and J 4 bases, with 10 bases left between them. Germline V CDR1 and CDR2: KGHDR, SFDVKD. The CDR3, as DNA: TGTGCCACCAGTGATTCCAGGGGACTCTATGGCTACACCTTC. As protein: CATSDSRGLYGYTF.

The table lists this clonotype with many counts. This CDR3 reads CSARDGREQYF. The CDR3 DNA follows: TGCAGTGCTAGAGATGGCCGAGAGCAGTACTTC. J is TRBJ2-7 and V is TRBV20-1, with unresolved D. Trimming cost V 0 bases and J 7 bases, with 7 bases left between them. CDR1 is DFQATT, CDR2 SNEGSKA, per germline (reference sequence). The CDR3 is made up of 11 amino acids.

This clonotype was seen only a few times. The J gene is TRBJ2-5, the V gene TRBV6-1, with D uncertain. CDR1 and CDR2 from the germline V gene are MNHNS and SASEGT. The CDR3 spans 14 residues. Trimming left V 7 bases short and J 9 bases short, with 21 bases between. Here the CDR3 reads CASIMGTAAGAQYF. The CDR3 nucleotides are TGTGCCAGCATAATGGGAACAGCCGCTGGGGCCCAGTACTTC.

On this clonotype itself: One end of the junction is discordant with germline, which a read error may explain. The chain couples TRBV6-5 to TRBJ2-5; 12 bases line up with TRBD1. Germline CDR1 and CDR2: MNHEY and SVGAGI. The CDR3 is 16 amino acids. The CDR3: CASSDSGTGGLETQYF. The CDR3, as DNA: TGTGCCAGCAGTGACTCGGGGACAGGGGGCTTGGAGACCCAGTACTTC.

This clonotype appeared many times. The chain combines TRBV3-1 with TRBJ1-1; possible D gene TRBD1, 5 bases. Germline V gene sequence: CDR1 LGHDT, CDR2 YNNKEL (reference sequence). This CDR3 is 15 amino acids long. The V end was cut by 0 bases, the J end by 1 base, with 9 bases between. The CDR3 spells CASSQDWGRNTEAFF. CDR3 coding DNA: TGTGCCAGCAGCCAAGATTGGGGGAGGAACACTGAAGCTTTCTTT.